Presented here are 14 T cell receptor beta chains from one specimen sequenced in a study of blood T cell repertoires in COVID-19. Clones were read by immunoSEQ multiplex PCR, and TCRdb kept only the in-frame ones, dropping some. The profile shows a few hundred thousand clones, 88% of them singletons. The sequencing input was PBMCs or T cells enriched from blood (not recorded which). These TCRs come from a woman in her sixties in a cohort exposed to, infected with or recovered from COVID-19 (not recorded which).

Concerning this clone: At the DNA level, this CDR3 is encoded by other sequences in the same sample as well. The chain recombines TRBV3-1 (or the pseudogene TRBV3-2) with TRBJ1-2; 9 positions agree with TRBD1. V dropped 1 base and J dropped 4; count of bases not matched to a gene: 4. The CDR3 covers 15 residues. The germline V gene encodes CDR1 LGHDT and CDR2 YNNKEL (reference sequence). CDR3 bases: TGTGCCAGCAGCCAAGCCGGGACAGGGACCTATGGCTACACCTTC. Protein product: CASSQAGTGTYGYTF.

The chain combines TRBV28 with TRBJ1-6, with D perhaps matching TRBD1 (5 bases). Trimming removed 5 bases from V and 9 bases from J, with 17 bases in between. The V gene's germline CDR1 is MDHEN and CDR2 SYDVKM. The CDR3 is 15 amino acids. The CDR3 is CASSLQGNKASPLHF. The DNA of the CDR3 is TGTGCCAGCAGTCTTCAGGGAAATAAGGCTTCACCCCTCCACTTT.

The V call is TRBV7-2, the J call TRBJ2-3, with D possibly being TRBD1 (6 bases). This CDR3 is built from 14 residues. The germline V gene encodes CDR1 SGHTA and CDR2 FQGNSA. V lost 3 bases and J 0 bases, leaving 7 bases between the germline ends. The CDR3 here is CASSLDSSTDTQYF. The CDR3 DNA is TGTGCCAGCAGCTTGGACAGTAGCACAGATACGCAGTATTTT.

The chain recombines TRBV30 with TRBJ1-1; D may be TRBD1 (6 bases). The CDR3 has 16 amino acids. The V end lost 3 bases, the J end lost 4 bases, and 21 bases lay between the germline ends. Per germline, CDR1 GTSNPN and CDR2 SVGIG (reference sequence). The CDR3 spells CAWSDRTVRMGTEAFF. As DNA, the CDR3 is TGTGCCTGGAGCGACCGGACAGTCCGGATGGGCACTGAAGCTTTCTTT. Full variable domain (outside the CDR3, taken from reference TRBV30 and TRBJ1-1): SQTIHQWPATLVQPVGSPLSLECTVEGTSNPNLYWYRQAAGRGLQLLFYSVGIGQISSEVPQNLSASRPQDRQFILSSKKLLLSDSGFYLCAWSDRTVRMGTEAFFGQGTRLTVV.

The CDR3 loop reads CASSLDRYSGNTIYF. The CDR3, as DNA: TGTGCCAGCAGCCTCGACAGGTACTCTGGAAACACCATATATTTT. The chain recombines TRBV3-1 (or the pseudogene TRBV3-2) with TRBJ1-3; tentative D call: TRBD1 (6 bases). The germline CDR1 and CDR2 sequences are LGHDT and YNNKEL (reference sequence). V was trimmed by 4 bases and J by 0 bases, leaving 10 bases between them. CDR3 size: 15 residues.

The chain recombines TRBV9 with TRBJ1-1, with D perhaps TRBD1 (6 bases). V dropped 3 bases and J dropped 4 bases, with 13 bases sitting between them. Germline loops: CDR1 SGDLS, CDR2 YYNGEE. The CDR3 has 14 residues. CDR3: CASSGRTVLTEAFF. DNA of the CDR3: TGTGCCAGCAGCGGGCGGACAGTGCTCACTGAAGCTTTCTTT.

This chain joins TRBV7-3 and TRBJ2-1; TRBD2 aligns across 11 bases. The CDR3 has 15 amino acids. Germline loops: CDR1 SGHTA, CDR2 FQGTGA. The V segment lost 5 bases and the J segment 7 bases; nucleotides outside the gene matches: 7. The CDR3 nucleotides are TGTGCCAGCAGCCGTACTAGCGGGAGTCCTAATGAGCAGTTCTTC. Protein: CASSRTSGSPNEQFF.

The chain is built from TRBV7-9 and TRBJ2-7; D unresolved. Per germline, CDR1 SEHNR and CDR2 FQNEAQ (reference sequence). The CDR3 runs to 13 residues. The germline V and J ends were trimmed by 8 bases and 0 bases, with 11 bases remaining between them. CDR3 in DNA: TGTGCCAGCGGATCGGGTATCTCCTACGAGCAGTACTTC. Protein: CASGSGISYEQYF. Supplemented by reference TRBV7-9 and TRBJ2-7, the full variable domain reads DTGVSQNPRHKITKRGQNVTFRCDPISEHNRLYWYRQTLGQGPEFLTYFQNEAQLEKSRLLSDRFSAERPKGSFSTLEIQRTEQGDSAMYLCASGSGISYEQYFGPGTRLTVT.

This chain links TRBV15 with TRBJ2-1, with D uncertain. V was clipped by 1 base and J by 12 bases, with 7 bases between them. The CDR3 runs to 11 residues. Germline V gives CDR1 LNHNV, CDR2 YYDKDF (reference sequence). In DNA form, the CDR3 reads TGTGCCACCAGCAGAGGGCATCGGCAGTTCTTC. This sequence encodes CATSRGHRQFF.

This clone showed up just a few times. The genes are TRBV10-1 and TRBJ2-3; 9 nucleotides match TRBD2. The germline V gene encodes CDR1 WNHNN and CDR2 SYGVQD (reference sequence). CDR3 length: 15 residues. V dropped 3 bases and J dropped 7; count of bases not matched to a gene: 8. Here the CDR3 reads CASSDGGRAPNTQYF. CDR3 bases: TGCGCCAGCAGTGATGGCGGGAGGGCCCCAAATACGCAGTATTTT.

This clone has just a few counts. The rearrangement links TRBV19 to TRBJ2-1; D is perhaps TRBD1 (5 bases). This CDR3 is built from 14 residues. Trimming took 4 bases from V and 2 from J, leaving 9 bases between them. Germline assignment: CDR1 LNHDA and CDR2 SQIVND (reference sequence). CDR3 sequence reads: CASSNRHTYNEQFF. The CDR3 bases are TGTGCCAGTAGTAACAGGCATACCTACAATGAGCAGTTCTTC.

Here the CDR3 reads CASSLTGNEQFF. The DNA of the CDR3 is TGTGCCAGCAGCTTAACTGGTAATGAGCAGTTCTTC. The chain combines TRBV5-5 with TRBJ2-1; no reliable D call. V was clipped by 2 bases and J by 7 bases, with 7 bases between them. Germline assignment: CDR1 SGHKS and CDR2 YYEKEE (reference sequence). The CDR3 is 12 amino acids. The full variable domain, with the rest looked up from reference TRBV5-5 and TRBJ2-1, is DAGVTQSPTHLIKTRGQQVTLRCSPISGHKSVSWYQQVLGQGPQFIFQYYEKEERGRGNFPDRFSARQFPNYSSELNVNALLLGDSALYLCASSLTGNEQFFGPGTRLTVL.

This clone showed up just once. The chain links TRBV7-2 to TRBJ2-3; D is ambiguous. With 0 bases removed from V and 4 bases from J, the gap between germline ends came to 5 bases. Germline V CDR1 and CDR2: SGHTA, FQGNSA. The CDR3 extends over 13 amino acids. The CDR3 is CASSLAAADTQYF. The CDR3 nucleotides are TGTGCCAGCAGCTTAGCGGCCGCAGATACGCAGTATTTT.

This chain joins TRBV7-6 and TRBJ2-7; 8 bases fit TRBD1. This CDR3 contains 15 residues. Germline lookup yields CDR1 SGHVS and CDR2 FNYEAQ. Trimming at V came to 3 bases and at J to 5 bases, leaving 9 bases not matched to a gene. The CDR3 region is CASSFTGTGLDEQYF. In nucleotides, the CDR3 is TGTGCCAGCAGCTTTACCGGGACAGGCCTCGACGAGCAGTACTTC.